This TCR beta chain was profiled in a study of graft-versus-host responses after intestinal transplantation. With respect to this clone: Its antigen is as yet unknown.

Trimming took off 3 bases at V and 4 bases at J, with 2 bases between the two ends. Germline lookup yields CDR1 SGHRS and CDR2 YFSETQ. CDR3 length: 11 amino acids. Repertoires were generated with immunoSEQ multiplex PCR, while TCRdb's copy carries only in-frame clones and drops some. In the table there are about 39,000 clones, about 93% of which are singletons. Study-wide results and caveats: Clonal ratios of graft-versus-host to host-versus-graft in allografts were high for patients exhibiting graft-donor T cell macrochimerism.

The clonotype originates from a human donor who was the organ donor for an intestinal transplant. The specimen was unstimulated CD8+ T cells sorted from spleen or lymph node cells, collected before transplant. This chain links TRBV5-1 with TRBJ2-1, with D unclear. Written as DNA, the CDR3 is TGCGCCAGCAGCTCTTACAATGAGCAGTTCTTC. Translation gives CASSSYNEQFF.